This TCR beta chain was sequenced for a study of shared clonotypes between healthy human individuals. The wider study: CD8 memory received one plate per donor, CD8 naive two, CD4 memory three and CD4 naive three.

Germline V gives CDR1 LNHDA, CDR2 SQIVND (reference sequence). V lost 6 bases and J 1 base, leaving 21 bases between the germline ends. This CDR3 comprises 17 residues. This clone was counted a few times. The target antigen is unknown. Positively selected for CCR7, the CD45RO-negative cells used as naive CD8 cells excluded terminally differentiated effector memory CD45RA+ cells. Notes on the study in general: Estimated clonotype richness was generally higher in naive than memory subsets.

Generated by immunoSEQ multiplex PCR, the TCRdb table keeps only in-frame clones and is missing some. This sample has some 2.1 million clones, with about 94% found just once. Sequencing used naive CD8+ T cells from PBMCs. The chain employs TRBV19 and TRBJ1-1; unclear D gene. This TCR derives from a man aged 18-30 years in good health. Some clones in this sample may be carry-over from other donors' samples. The DNA for the CDR3 is TGTGCCAGTAGAGACCGCTTTGGGAAGAAAGGGAACACTGAAGCTTTCTTT. This gives the protein CASRDRFGKKGNTEAFF. Drawing the rest from reference TRBV19 and TRBJ1-1, the complete variable domain is DGGITQSPKYLFRKEGQNVTLSCEQNLNHDAMYWYRQDPGQGLRLIYYSQIVNDFQKGDIAEGYSVSREKKESFPLTVTSAQKNPTAFYLCASRDRFGKKGNTEAFFGQGTRLTVV.